This TCR beta chain was identified in a study of OX40 agonist ivuxolimab in advanced cancers. Study-wide context: Ivuxolimab, which targeted the costimulatory receptor OX40 (CD134), was an agonistic, fully human IgG2 monoclonal antibody. Patients were allowed to have had prior anti-PD-1, anti-PD-L1 or anti-CTLA-4 therapy, and 40% to 45% of the dose-escalation patients had previously received checkpoint inhibitors. Intravenous ivuxolimab was administered to patients every 2 weeks at six dose levels: 0.01, 0.1, 0.3, 1.5, 3 and 10 mg/kg. The purpose of peripheral TCRbeta sequencing was to test whether ivuxolimab changed TCR sequence diversity and led to clonal T-cell expansion. Three dose-escalation patients achieved partial responses, one with hepatocellular carcinoma and two with cutaneous melanoma. The paper covers the monotherapy dose-escalation part of the phase I ivuxolimab trial, which included N of about 50 patients. In the dose-escalation cohort, approximately 80% of patients were male, and the mean age was roughly 60 years with a range of roughly 20 to 80. Of the 50 to 55 patients in dose escalation, about 20 had hepatocellular carcinoma, around 15 had melanoma, 9 had renal cell carcinoma and 9 had head and neck cancer.

General conclusions and limits of the study: In the 0.1-3.0 mg/kg groups, partial responders were among the patients with the lowest normalized peripheral clonal expansion, particularly in CD8+ T cells. Low levels of normalized T-cell clonal expansion were also seen in some patients who did not respond. At doses of 0.1 to 3.0 mg/kg, clonal expansion of both CD4+ and CD8+ blood T cells was observed from baseline to week 6. Which antigens the clonally expanded peripheral T cells were specific for was not determined. After ivuxolimab, expanded clones were on average more numerous among CD8+ T cells than among CD4+ T cells.

Concerning this clone: There is no known antigen for this receptor. Base-call qualities are not available, and no considerably larger clone is one nucleotide away.

To sequence the TCRbeta CDR3 region, genomic DNA was isolated from the sorted cells. The immunoSEQ Assay was used to sequence the TCRbeta CDR3 regions. TCRdb holds this immuneACCESS table with in-frame rearrangements only. Some clones are missing; in checked studies, unresolved V genes explain under half, and the rest has no known cause. Here the sample has approximately 50,000 clones; around nine tenths occur a single time. 0.6% to 0.7% of the sample is in the top ten clones. The trial excluded patients who had a history of autoimmune disease or were on systemic immunosuppression. Peripheral blood for TCR sequencing was drawn from every dose cohort at baseline, at cycle 4 day 1 and at cycle 7 day 1. Samples were obtained from an open-label, multicenter, first-in-human phase I dose-escalation trial of ivuxolimab. The trial enrolled adults with locally advanced or metastatic head and neck squamous cell, hepatocellular, melanoma or renal cell carcinoma. Before TCR sequencing, CD4+ T cells and CD8+ T cells from peripheral blood were sorted into separate populations.

The sequence came from an adult with an advanced solid tumor such as melanoma, head and neck, liver or kidney cancer. The input for sequencing was CD4+ or CD8+ T cells sorted from blood, taken in a trial of the OX40 agonist ivuxolimab.

The encoded CDR3 is CASSPFEQPQHF. The DNA sequence reads TGTGCCAGCAGTCCCTTCGAGCAGCCCCAGCATTTT. The chain is made from TRBV28 and TRBJ1-5; no D gene is confidently identified. The CDR3, cysteine through phenylalanine, is 12 amino acids long. The kept DNA is CDR3 alone, 36 bases in frame from the first base. In the germline V gene, CDR1 corresponds to MDHEN and CDR2 to SYDVKM. Between the V and J ends, shortened by 5 bases and 7 bases respectively, the junction contains 9 bases.